The next 10 T cell receptor beta chains were all read from a single sample in a study of blood T cells in healthy people across ages (dated by TCRdb to the mid-2010s). Library method: 5' RACE. This sample was sequenced with an Illumina HiSeq 2500. A second PCR of roughly 6 to 11 cycles was run with a J-beta primer mix and a sample-barcoded 5' primer. Using fastp trimming at Q25 and MiXCR clonotype assembly, TCRdb reanalyzed the public sequencing data and kept in-frame beta chains. All rows with the same CDR3 protein become a single entry with the most common DNA and genes. The sample table contains about 1.4 million distinct CDR3 sequences; only one count was recorded for 59% of them. The ten largest clones represent over 5% of the sample. Specimen: blood. Every receptor here comes from a man aged 18 to 30 in good health.

This chain links TRBV12-3 or TRBV12-4 with TRBJ1-2, with a tentative D call TRBD1 (6 bases). The CDR3 totals 14 residues. The V gene lost 7 bases and the J gene lost 4 bases, with 16 bases spanning the gap. CDR3 in amino acids: CASTKEGRGYGYTF. The CDR3 DNA reads as TGTGCCAGCACAAAAGAAGGCAGGGGCTATGGCTACACCTTC.

The chain uses TRBV7-2 and TRBJ2-3, with 12 bases fitting TRBD2. CDR1 is SGHTA, CDR2 FQGNSA, per germline. V lost 1 base and J lost 6; bases outside the gene matches: 11. The CDR3 totals 18 residues. The CDR3 DNA reads TGTGCCAGCAGCTTAGAGGTCCTAGCGGGGGGGATAGTCGATACGCAGTATTTT. This translates into CASSLEVLAGGIVDTQYF.

The sample holds a few counts of this clonotype. V is TRBV14 and J is TRBJ1-2, with D perhaps matching TRBD1 (5 bases). Germline V gene sequence: CDR1 SGHDN, CDR2 FVKESK. Trimming removed 6 bases from V and 7 bases from J, with 18 bases in between. This CDR3 is 14 amino acids long. The CDR3 region has the DNA TGTGCCAGCAGGCAGACCCGGGGGAGAAGTGGCTACACCTTC. Protein product: CASRQTRGRSGYTF.

The gene calls are TRBV6-4 and TRBJ1-3; tentatively, D is TRBD1 (6 bases). CDR3 size: 14 residues. Germline lookup yields CDR1 MRHNA and CDR2 SNTAGT. Trimming took off 6 bases at V and 2 bases at J, with 11 bases between the two ends. CDR3 region: CASSEGTTGNTIYF. In DNA form, the CDR3 reads TGTGCCAGCAGCGAAGGGACAACTGGAAACACCATATATTTT.

This clonotype appeared a few times. V and J are TRBV4-1 and TRBJ2-7, with a tentative D call TRBD2 (5 bases). CDR3 length: 14 amino acids. V gave up 0 bases and J gave up 6 bases, with 12 bases separating them. Germline V lookup: CDR1 MGHRA, CDR2 YSYEKL. CDR3 region: CASSQDRGVGEQYF. The CDR3 nucleotides read TGCGCCAGCAGCCAAGATCGGGGAGTTGGCGAGCAGTACTTC.

V usage is TRBV6-5 and J usage is TRBJ2-1; TRBD1 is a possible D gene (6 bases). Germline V lookup: CDR1 MNHEY, CDR2 SVGAGI. The CDR3 spans 15 residues. Trimming shortened V by 8 bases and J by 7 bases, and 21 bases separated the two germline ends. The CDR3 nucleotides are TGTGCCAGCGCTCAGGACAGCGCCGTACATAATGAGCAGTTCTTC. It encodes CASAQDSAVHNEQFF.

This chain links TRBV13 with TRBJ1-2, with D possibly matching TRBD1 (6 bases). The CDR3 runs to 14 residues. Germline CDR1 is PRHDT and CDR2 is FYEKMQ (reference sequence). Trimming took 2 bases from V and 4 from J, leaving 11 bases between them. The CDR3 DNA follows: TGTGCCAGCAGCTTATCGGACAGTACCTATGGCTACACCTTC. Translated, it gives CASSLSDSTYGYTF.

This chain joins TRBV20-1 and TRBJ1-2; 9 bases fit TRBD1. CDR1 is DFQATT, CDR2 SNEGSKA, per germline (reference sequence). This CDR3 is built from 13 residues. CDR3 DNA: TGCAGCACGCCCCGGGACAGGGAGGATGGCTACACCTTC. Encoded protein: CSTPRDREDGYTF.

This clonotype has just a few counts. The V and J genes are TRBV24-1 and TRBJ2-1, with D tentatively TRBD1 or TRBD2 (5 bases each). Trimming took off 4 bases at V and 6 bases at J, with 12 bases between the two ends. The CDR3 has 14 residues. Germline V CDR1 and CDR2: KGHDR, SFDVKD. The CDR3 reads CATSDGTESNEQFF. DNA for the CDR3: TGTGCCACCAGTGACGGGACGGAAAGCAATGAGCAGTTCTTC.

This chain joins TRBV12-3 or TRBV12-4 and TRBJ2-1; maybe TRBD1 (5 bases). V gave up 2 bases and J gave up 7 bases, with 18 bases separating them. The CDR3 consists of 16 residues. The CDR3 sequence is CASSLKGAGIGNEQFF. CDR3 DNA: TGTGCCAGCAGTTTAAAGGGCGCAGGGATTGGTAATGAGCAGTTCTTC.